This TCR beta chain was found in a study of T-cell reconstitution after alpha-beta-depleted transplantation in children (dated by TCRdb to the mid-2010s). As for the study more broadly: Using TCR repertoire profiling, the study quantitatively followed how T-cell immune reconstitution unfolded in children after TCRalphabeta/CD19-depleted allogeneic hematopoietic cell transplantation.

Library creation used PCR. The data were produced on an Illumina HiSeq 2500. Molecular barcoding was employed in the preparation of TCR libraries, with unique molecular identifiers being used to normalize TCRbeta repertoire quantification. The raw public reads went through TCRdb reprocessing: fastp at Q25, MiXCR clone calling, in-frame beta chains kept. Each entry is one CDR3 protein sequence, shown with its most common DNA and genes. Within this sample are roughly 200,000 distinct CDR3 sequences, with around 7% of them counted one time only. Around 3.1% of the sample is taken by the ten largest. Concerning this clonotype: This receptor's antigen is unknown. Within one base of it there is no much larger clone, and no base qualities were kept.

The germline V end is reduced by 0 bases and the J end by 6 bases; junction bases left unmatched: 11. Taken from the germline V gene (reference sequence), the CDR1 and CDR2 loops are GTSNPN and SVGIG. From its cysteine to its phenylalanine, the CDR3 spans 19 amino acids. The retained sequence is limited to the CDR3, 57 bases, with the frame set at the first base. The material sequenced was PBMCs from the stem cell graft donor, taken from the stem cell graft. In this chain, TRBV30 is recombined with TRBJ2-1; TRBD2 matches 16 bases in the middle. The source of this sequence is a human donor who donated a stem cell graft to a child with Wiskott-Aldrich syndrome. This receptor carries the CDR3 CAWSVELGLAGGPRNEQFF. The nucleotide sequence reads TGTGCCTGGAGTGTAGAATTGGGACTAGCGGGAGGGCCCCGCAATGAGCAGTTCTTC.